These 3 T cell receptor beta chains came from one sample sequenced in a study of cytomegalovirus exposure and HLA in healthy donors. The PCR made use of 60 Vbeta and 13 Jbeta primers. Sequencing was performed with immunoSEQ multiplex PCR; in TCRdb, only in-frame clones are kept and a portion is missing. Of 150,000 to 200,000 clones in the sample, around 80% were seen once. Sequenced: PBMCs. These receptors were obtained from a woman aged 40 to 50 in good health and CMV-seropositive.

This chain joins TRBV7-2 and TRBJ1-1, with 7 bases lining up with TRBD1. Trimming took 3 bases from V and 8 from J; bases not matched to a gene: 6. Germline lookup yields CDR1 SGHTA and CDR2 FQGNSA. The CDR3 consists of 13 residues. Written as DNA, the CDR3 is TGTGCCAGCAGCTTGGAGACAGGGAAGGAAGCTTTCTTT. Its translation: CASSLETGKEAFF.

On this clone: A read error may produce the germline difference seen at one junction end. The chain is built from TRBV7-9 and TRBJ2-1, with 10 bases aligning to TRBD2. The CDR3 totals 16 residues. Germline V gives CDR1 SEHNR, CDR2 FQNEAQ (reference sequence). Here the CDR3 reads CASSRGLAAIHNEQLF. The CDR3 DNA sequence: TGTGCCAGCAGTCGAGGACTAGCGGCCATTCACAATGAGCAGCTCTTC.

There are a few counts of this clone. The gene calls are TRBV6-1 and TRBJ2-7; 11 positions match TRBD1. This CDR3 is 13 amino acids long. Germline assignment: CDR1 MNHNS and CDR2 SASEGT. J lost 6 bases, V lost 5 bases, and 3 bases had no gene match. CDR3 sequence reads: CASSTGTGGEQYF. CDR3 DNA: TGTGCCAGCAGTACCGGGACAGGGGGCGAGCAGTACTTC.